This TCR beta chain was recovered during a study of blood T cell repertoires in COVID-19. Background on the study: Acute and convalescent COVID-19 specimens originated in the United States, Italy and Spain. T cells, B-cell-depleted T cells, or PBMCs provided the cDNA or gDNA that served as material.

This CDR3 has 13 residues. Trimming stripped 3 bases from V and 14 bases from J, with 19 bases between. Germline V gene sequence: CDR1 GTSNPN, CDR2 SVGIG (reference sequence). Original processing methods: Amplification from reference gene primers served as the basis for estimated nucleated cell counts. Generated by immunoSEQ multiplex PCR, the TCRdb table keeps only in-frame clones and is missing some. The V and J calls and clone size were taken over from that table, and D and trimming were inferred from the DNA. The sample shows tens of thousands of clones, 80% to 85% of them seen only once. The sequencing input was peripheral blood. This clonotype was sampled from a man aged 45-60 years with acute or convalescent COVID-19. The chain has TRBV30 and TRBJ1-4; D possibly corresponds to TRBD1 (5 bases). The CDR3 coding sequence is TGTGCCTGGAGGGGACTTGATGGGGCTAAGCTGTTTTTT. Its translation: CAWRGLDGAKLFF.